This T cell receptor (beta chain) was captured in a study of blood T cell repertoires in COVID-19. The assay was immunoSEQ multiplex PCR, and TCRdb's table has in-frame clones only and misses some. Among roughly 110,000 clones, about 90% were seen once, and the ten largest hold about 4.5%. There are 14 residues in the CDR3. The V and J ends lost 2 bases and 1 base respectively, with 6 bases between them. Germline values: CDR1 SEHNR, CDR2 FQNEAQ (reference sequence). Input material: peripheral blood. The source is a woman between 45 and 60 years old with acute or convalescent COVID-19. The chain links TRBV7-9 to TRBJ1-3; D not resolved. CDR3 in amino acids: CASSLTRSGNTIYF. CDR3 nucleotides: TGTGCCAGCAGCTTAACGAGGTCTGGAAACACCATATATTTT.